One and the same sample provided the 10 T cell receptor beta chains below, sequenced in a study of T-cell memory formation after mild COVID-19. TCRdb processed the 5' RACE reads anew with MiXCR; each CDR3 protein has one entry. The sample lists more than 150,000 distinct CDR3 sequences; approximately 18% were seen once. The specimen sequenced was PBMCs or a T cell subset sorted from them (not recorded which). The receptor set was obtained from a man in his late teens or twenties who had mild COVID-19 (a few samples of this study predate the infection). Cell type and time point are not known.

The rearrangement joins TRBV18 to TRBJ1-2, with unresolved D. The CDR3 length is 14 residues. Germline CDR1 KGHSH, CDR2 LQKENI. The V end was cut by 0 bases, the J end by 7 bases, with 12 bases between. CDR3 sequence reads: CASSPPRTRTGYTF. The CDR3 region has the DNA TGTGCCAGCTCACCACCGCGGACTCGAACTGGCTACACCTTC.

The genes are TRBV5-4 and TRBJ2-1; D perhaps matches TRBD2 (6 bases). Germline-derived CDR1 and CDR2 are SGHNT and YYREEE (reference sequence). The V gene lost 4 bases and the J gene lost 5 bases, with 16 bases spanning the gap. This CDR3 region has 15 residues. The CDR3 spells CASSIGTGGHNEQFF. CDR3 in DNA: TGTGCCAGCAGCATCGGGACCGGGGGACACAATGAGCAGTTCTTC.

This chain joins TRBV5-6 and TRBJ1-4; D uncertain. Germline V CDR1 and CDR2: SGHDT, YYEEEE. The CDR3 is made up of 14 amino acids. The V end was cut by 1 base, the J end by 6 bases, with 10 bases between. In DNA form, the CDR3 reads TGTGCCAGCAGCTTGCGGGTATCGGATGAAAAACTGTTTTTT. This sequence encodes CASSLRVSDEKLFF.

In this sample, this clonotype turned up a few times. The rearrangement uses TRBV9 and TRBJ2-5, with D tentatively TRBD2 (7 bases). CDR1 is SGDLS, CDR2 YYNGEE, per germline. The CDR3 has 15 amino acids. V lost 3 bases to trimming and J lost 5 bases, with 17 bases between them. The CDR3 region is CASSAMGGAEETQYF. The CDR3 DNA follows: TGTGCCAGCAGCGCTATGGGGGGGGCGGAGGAGACCCAGTACTTC.

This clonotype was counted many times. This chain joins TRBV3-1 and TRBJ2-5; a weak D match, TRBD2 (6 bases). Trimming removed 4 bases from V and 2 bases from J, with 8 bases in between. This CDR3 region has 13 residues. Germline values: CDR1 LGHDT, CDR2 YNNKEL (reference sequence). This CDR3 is CASSRGDQETQYF. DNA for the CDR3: TGTGCCAGCAGCCGGGGGGATCAAGAGACCCAGTACTTC.

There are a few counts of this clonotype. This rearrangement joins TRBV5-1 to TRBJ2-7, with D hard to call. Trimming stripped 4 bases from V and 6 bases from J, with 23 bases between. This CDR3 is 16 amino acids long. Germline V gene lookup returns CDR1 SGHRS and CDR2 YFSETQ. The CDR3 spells CASSPPMVTVCSEQYV. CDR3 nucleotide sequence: TGCGCCAGCAGCCCACCAATGGTAACGGTATGTAGCGAGCAGTACGTC.

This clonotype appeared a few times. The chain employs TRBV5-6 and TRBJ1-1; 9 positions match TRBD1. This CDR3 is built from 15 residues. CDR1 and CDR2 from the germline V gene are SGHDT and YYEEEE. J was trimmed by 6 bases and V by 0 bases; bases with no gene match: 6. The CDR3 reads CASSLVWDRAAEAFF. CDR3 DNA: TGTGCCAGCAGCTTGGTATGGGACAGGGCCGCTGAAGCTTTCTTT.

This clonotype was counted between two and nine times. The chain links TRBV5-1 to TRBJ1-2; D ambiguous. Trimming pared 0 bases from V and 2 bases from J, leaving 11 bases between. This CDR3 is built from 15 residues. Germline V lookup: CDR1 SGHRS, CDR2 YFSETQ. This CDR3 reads CASSLVPLGNYGYTF. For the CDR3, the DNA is TGCGCCAGCAGCTTGGTACCTTTGGGGAACTATGGCTACACCTTC.

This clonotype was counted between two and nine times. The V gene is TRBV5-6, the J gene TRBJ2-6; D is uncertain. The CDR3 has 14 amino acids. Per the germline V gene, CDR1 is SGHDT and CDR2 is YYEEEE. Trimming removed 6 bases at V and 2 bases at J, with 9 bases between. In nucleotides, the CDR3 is TGTGCCAGCACCCCCTTAGCTGGGGCCAACGTCCTGACTTTC. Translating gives CASTPLAGANVLTF.

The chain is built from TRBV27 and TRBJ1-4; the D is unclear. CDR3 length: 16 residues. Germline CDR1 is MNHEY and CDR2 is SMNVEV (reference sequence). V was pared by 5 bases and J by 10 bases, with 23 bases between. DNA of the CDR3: TGTGCCAGCAGTCCACCTGCCGGGAGCGGGGTCGGAAAACTGTTTTTT. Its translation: CASSPPAGSGVGKLFF.